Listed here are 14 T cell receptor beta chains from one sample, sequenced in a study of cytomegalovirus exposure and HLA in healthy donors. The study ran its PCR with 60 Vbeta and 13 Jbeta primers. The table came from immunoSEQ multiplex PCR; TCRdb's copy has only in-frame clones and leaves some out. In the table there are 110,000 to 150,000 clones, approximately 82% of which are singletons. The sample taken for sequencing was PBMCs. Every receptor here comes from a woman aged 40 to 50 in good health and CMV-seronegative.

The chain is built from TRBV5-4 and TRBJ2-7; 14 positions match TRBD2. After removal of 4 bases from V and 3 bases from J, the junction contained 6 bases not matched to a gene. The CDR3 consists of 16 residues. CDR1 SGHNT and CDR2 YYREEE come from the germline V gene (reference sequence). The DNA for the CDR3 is TGTGCCAGCAGCCCGGGGACTAGCGGGGGAATCTACGAGCAGTACTTC. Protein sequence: CASSPGTSGGIYEQYF.

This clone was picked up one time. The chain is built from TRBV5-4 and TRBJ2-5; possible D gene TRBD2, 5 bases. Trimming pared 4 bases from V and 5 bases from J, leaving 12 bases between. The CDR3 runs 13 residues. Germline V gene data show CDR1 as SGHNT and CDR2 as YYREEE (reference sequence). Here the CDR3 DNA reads TGTGCCAGCAGCAAACTAGGAAGGGAGACCCAGTACTTC. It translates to CASSKLGRETQYF.

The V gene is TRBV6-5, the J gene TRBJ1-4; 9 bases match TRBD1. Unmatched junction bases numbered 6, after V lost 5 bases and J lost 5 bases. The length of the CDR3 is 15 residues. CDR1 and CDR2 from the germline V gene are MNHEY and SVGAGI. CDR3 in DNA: TGTGCCAGCAGTCCATGGACAGGGGTGAATGAAAAACTGTTTTTT. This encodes CASSPWTGVNEKLFF.

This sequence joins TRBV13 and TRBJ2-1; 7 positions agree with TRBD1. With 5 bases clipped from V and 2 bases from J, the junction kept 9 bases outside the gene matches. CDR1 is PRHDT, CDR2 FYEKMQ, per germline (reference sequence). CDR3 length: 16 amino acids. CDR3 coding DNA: TGTGCCAGCAGCCTAATGGCCACAGGGGCCTACAATGAGCAGTTCTTC. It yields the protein CASSLMATGAYNEQFF.

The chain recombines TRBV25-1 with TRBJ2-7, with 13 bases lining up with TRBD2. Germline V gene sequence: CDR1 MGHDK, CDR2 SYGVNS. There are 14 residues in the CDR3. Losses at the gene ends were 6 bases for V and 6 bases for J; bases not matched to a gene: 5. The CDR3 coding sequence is TGTGCCAGCAGGGGACTAGCGGGATTTTCCGAGCAGTACTTC. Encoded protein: CASRGLAGFSEQYF.

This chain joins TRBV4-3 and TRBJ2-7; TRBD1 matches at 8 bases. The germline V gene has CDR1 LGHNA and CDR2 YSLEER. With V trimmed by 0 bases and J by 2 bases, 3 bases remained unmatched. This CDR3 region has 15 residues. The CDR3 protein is CASSQDGTGPYEQYF. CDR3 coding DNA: TGCGCCAGCAGCCAAGACGGGACAGGTCCCTACGAGCAGTACTTC.

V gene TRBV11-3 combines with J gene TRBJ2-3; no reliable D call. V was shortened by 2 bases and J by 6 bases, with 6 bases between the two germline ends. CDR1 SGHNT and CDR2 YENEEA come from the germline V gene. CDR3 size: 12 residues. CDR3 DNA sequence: TGTGCCAGCAGCTTAATTGGCGATACGCAGTATTTT. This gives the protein CASSLIGDTQYF.

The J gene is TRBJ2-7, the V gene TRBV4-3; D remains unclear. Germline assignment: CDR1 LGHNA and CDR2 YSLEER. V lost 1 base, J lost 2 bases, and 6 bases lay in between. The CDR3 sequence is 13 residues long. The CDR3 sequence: CASSQGPAYEQYF. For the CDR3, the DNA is TGCGCCAGCAGCCAAGGGCCAGCCTACGAGCAGTACTTC.

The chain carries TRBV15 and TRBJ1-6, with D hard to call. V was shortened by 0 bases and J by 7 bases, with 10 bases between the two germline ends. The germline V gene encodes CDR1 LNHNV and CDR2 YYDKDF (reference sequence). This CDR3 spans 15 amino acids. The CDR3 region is CATSRDLASNSPLHF. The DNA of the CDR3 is TGTGCCACCAGCAGAGATCTAGCTTCCAATTCACCCCTCCACTTT.

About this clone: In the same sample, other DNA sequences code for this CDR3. DNA for the CDR3: TGTGCCAGCAGCGGGCACAGGGGGCTTAACTATGGCTACACCTTC. This translates into CASSGHRGLNYGYTF. The J gene is TRBJ1-2, the V gene TRBV9; 9 bases are a match to TRBD1. Per germline, CDR1 SGDLS and CDR2 YYNGEE. V trimming: 3 bases; J trimming: 1 base; junction bases outside the gene matches: 4. The CDR3 totals 15 residues.

The CDR3 is CASRVIRGMVTEAFF. CDR3 sequence (DNA): TGTGCCAGCAGGGTTATCAGGGGAATGGTCACTGAAGCTTTCTTT. The chain uses TRBV28 and TRBJ1-1; possible D gene TRBD1, 6 bases. The CDR3 is made up of 15 amino acids. Germline CDR1 MDHEN, CDR2 SYDVKM. V lost 6 bases to trimming and J lost 4 bases, with 18 bases between them.

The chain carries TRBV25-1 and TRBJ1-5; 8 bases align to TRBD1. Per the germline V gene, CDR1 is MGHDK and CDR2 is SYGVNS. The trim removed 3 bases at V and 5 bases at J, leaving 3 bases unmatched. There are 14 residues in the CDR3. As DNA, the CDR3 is TGTGCCAGCAGTGACAACAGGGGGGATCAGCCCCAGCATTTT. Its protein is CASSDNRGDQPQHF.

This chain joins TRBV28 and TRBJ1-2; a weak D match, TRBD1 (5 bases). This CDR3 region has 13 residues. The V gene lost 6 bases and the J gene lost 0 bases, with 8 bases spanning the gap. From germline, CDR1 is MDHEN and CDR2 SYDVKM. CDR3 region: CASRTATNYGYTF. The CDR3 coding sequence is TGTGCCAGCAGGACAGCAACTAACTATGGCTACACCTTC.

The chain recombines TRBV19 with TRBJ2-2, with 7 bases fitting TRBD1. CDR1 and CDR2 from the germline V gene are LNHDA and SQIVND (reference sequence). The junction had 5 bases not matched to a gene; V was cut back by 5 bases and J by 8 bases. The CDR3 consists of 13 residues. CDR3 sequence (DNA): TGTGCCAGTAGTGTACAGGGGCGAGGGGAGCTGTTTTTT. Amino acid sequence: CASSVQGRGELFF.